A single sample gave rise to the 23 T cell receptor beta chains below, sequenced in a study of control samples from healthy donors and cancer patients. Here immunoSEQ multiplex PCR was the method, and the copy in TCRdb shows in-frame clones only, minus some. The data show 150,000 to 200,000 clones, around 93% seen once. Sequencing was performed on blood. These TCRs come from a man aged 18 to 35 in good health.

This chain joins TRBV29-1 and TRBJ2-3, with D perhaps matching TRBD2 (6 bases). The V end was cut by 3 bases, the J end by 8 bases, with 21 bases between. This CDR3 has 15 residues. The germline V gene encodes CDR1 SQVTM and CDR2 ANQGSEA. The CDR3 DNA reads TGCAGCGTTGATGGGTTACGGGCGGGGTTTGGTACGCAGTATTTT. This codes for CSVDGLRAGFGTQYF.

The chain has TRBV3-1 (or the pseudogene TRBV3-2) and TRBJ2-7; 7 positions agree with TRBD2. The CDR3 has 14 residues. Germline V gene sequence: CDR1 LGHDT, CDR2 YNNKEL (reference sequence). V gave up 1 base and J gave up 7 bases; unmatched junction bases: 7. The CDR3, as DNA: TGTGCCAGCAGCCAAGCGGGACTATCGGGAGAGCAGTACTTC. It specifies CASSQAGLSGEQYF.

This rearrangement joins TRBV19 to TRBJ1-2, with D unclear. V dropped 1 base and J dropped 7 bases, with 19 bases sitting between them. From germline, CDR1 is LNHDA and CDR2 SQIVND (reference sequence). This CDR3 is built from 16 residues. The CDR3 DNA is TGTGCCAGTAGTATAGGGTCGGCAGAGGAAGCTTTTGGCTACACCTTC. This encodes CASSIGSAEEAFGYTF. The variable domain in full, with the rest retrieved from reference TRBV19 and TRBJ1-2, is DGGITQSPKYLFRKEGQNVTLSCEQNLNHDAMYWYRQDPGQGLRLIYYSQIVNDFQKGDIAEGYSVSREKKESFPLTVTSAQKNPTAFYLCASSIGSAEEAFGYTFGSGTRLTVV.

V is TRBV6-6 and J is TRBJ1-3; a possible D gene is TRBD1 (5 bases). Germline V lookup: CDR1 MNHNY, CDR2 SVGAGI (reference sequence). This CDR3 region has 15 residues. V lost 3 bases and J 0 bases, leaving 9 bases between the germline ends. Here the CDR3 reads CASSYGGSSGNTIYF. As DNA, the CDR3 is TGTGCCAGCAGTTATGGGGGGAGCTCTGGAAACACCATATATTTT.

The J gene is TRBJ1-1, the V gene TRBV7-6; D not resolved. V lost 5 bases and J 1 base, leaving 8 bases between the germline ends. The CDR3 length is 13 residues. CDR1 and CDR2 (germline): SGHVS, FNYEAQ. CDR3 nucleotide sequence: TGTGCCAGCAGCGAGGGAGAGAACACTGAAGCTTTCTTT. Its translation: CASSEGENTEAFF.

The genes are TRBV27 and TRBJ1-5; possibly TRBD1 for D (5 bases). The V end was cut by 6 bases, the J end by 5 bases, with 14 bases between. Germline V lookup: CDR1 MNHEY, CDR2 SMNVEV (reference sequence). The CDR3 extends over 14 amino acids. CDR3 amino acids: CASSFGWGDQPQHF. The CDR3 DNA reads as TGTGCCAGCAGCTTTGGGTGGGGGGATCAGCCCCAGCATTTT.

The chain uses TRBV5-1 and TRBJ2-2; D is perhaps TRBD1 (5 bases). In germline, CDR1 is SGHRS, CDR2 YFSETQ. The CDR3 is 16 residues long. The V gene lost 0 bases and the J gene lost 4 bases, with 13 bases spanning the gap. CDR3 DNA sequence: TGCGCCAGCAGCTTGGTACAGGCCCGTGGCACCGGGGAGCTGTTTTTT. Protein sequence: CASSLVQARGTGELFF.

The chain has TRBV29-1 and TRBJ2-4; D call uncertain. Trimming took 5 bases from V and 5 from J, leaving 10 bases between them. The CDR3 is 12 residues long. Germline assignment: CDR1 SQVTM and CDR2 ANQGSEA. In DNA, the CDR3 is TGCAGCGTTAATATAGGTCAAAACATTCAGTACTTC. Translation gives CSVNIGQNIQYF.

This rearrangement joins TRBV4-1 to TRBJ1-4; TRBD1 agrees at 7 bases. This CDR3 spans 16 amino acids. Germline V gives CDR1 MGHRA, CDR2 YSYEKL. Unmatched junction bases numbered 7, after V lost 0 bases and J lost 6 bases. The CDR3 DNA reads TGCGCCAGCAGCCAAGATCTACAGGGGCGATATGAAAAACTGTTTTTT. Translation: CASSQDLQGRYEKLFF.

The chain links TRBV30 to TRBJ1-2; possible D gene TRBD1, 5 bases. The length of the CDR3 is 15 residues. Germline assignment: CDR1 GTSNPN and CDR2 SVGIG (reference sequence). Trimming took 3 bases from V and 5 from J, leaving 19 bases between them. CDR3 region: CAWSSDFGTDYGYTF. CDR3 sequence (DNA): TGTGCCTGGAGCTCGGACTTCGGGACGGATTATGGCTACACCTTC.

J is TRBJ1-6 and V is TRBV3-1 (or the pseudogene TRBV3-2); a possible D gene is TRBD1 (5 bases). Germline CDR1 reads LGHDT; CDR2 reads YNNKEL (reference sequence). This CDR3 is 15 amino acids long. V was cut by 1 base and J by 6 bases, with 10 bases left in between. CDR3 nucleotides: TGTGCCAGCAGCCAAGGGCTCGGGGGTAATTCACCCCTCCACTTT. Its protein is CASSQGLGGNSPLHF.

Notes on this clone: This specimen includes other DNA sequences encoding the same CDR3. The V call is TRBV7-8, the J call TRBJ1-6; 7 bases match TRBD1. This CDR3 comprises 18 residues. The V gene end was trimmed by 6 bases and the J gene end by 6 bases; junction bases not matched to a gene: 17. Germline assignment: CDR1 SGHVS and CDR2 FQNEAQ. CDR3 DNA: TGTGCCAGCAGTTCGACAGGGACCAGGTTTAGTTTTAATTCACCCCTCCACTTT. Amino acid sequence: CASSSTGTRFSFNSPLHF.

V is TRBV5-4 and J is TRBJ2-1; 7 bases line up with TRBD1. Unmatched junction bases numbered 8, after V lost 3 bases and J lost 2 bases. Germline V CDR1 and CDR2: SGHNT, YYREEE (reference sequence). This CDR3 spans 16 amino acids. The CDR3 bases are TGTGCCAGCAGCTCTAAAAGGGGGCGCGCCTACAATGAGCAGTTCTTC. Its protein is CASSSKRGRAYNEQFF.

The V gene is TRBV12-2, the J gene TRBJ2-4; TRBD1 is the table's D call, not checked against the DNA. TRBV12-2 is termed a pseudogene. The CDR3 is 16 residues long. The CDR3 bases are TGTGCAAGTCGCGTAACAGGGAAGAAAGCCAAAAACATTCAGTACTTC. It yields the protein CASRVTGKKAKNIQYF.

The gene calls are TRBV5-1 and TRBJ1-4; TRBD1 might be the D (5 bases). Trimming pared 1 base from V and 6 bases from J, leaving 16 bases between. Germline V gene sequence: CDR1 SGHRS, CDR2 YFSETQ. The CDR3 sequence is 16 residues long. CDR3 DNA sequence: TGCGCCAGCAGCTTGAACGGGGCGCATGGGGATGAAAAACTGTTTTTT. Translation: CASSLNGAHGDEKLFF. Looking up the rest from reference TRBV5-1 and TRBJ1-4 gives the full variable domain: KAGVTQTPRYLIKTRGQQVTLSCSPISGHRSVSWYQQTPGQGLQFLFEYFSETQRNKGNFPGRFSGRQFSNSRSEMNVSTLELGDSALYLCASSLNGAHGDEKLFFGSGTQLSVL.

This rearrangement joins TRBV10-2 to TRBJ1-5; 8 nucleotides line up with TRBD1. Germline V lookup: CDR1 WSHSY, CDR2 SAAADI. This CDR3 spans 17 amino acids. Trimming removed 6 bases from V and 5 bases from J; junction bases left unmatched: 15. CDR3 in DNA: TGCGCCAGCAGGGGAGGACAGGGATATGTGGGCGATCAGCCCCAGCATTTT. This encodes CASRGGQGYVGDQPQHF.

J is TRBJ1-5 and V is TRBV19, with 7 bases fitting TRBD1. Trimming took 6 bases from V and 4 from J; bases not matched to a gene: 6. The germline gives CDR1 LNHDA, CDR2 SQIVND (reference sequence). CDR3 size: 14 residues. CDR3 nucleotide sequence: TGTGCCAGTAGGCCACAGGGGCAGAATCAGCCCCAGCATTTT. Translation gives CASRPQGQNQPQHF. Supplemented by reference TRBV19 and TRBJ1-5, the full variable domain reads DGGITQSPKYLFRKEGQNVTLSCEQNLNHDAMYWYRQDPGQGLRLIYYSQIVNDFQKGDIAEGYSVSREKKESFPLTVTSAQKNPTAFYLCASRPQGQNQPQHFGDGTRLSIL.

This chain uses TRBV5-1 with TRBJ2-1; 7 bases map to TRBD1. The CDR3 consists of 16 residues. The junction had 9 bases not matched to a gene; V was cut back by 4 bases and J by 2 bases. The germline CDR1 and CDR2 sequences are SGHRS and YFSETQ. CDR3 sequence: CASSVQPGQPYNEQFF. The CDR3 DNA reads as TGCGCCAGCAGCGTACAGCCGGGACAGCCCTACAATGAGCAGTTCTTC.

CDR3 sequence: CASSPLAGGQETQYF. CDR3 in DNA: TGTGCCAGCAGCCCGTTAGCGGGGGGGCAAGAGACCCAGTACTTC. The rearrangement links TRBV4-2 to TRBJ2-5; TRBD2 matches 11 bases. The CDR3 runs 15 residues. CDR1 is LGHNA, CDR2 YNFKEQ, per germline. V dropped 4 bases and J dropped 2; count of bases not matched to a gene: 3.

The CDR3 region is CASSRVLVVNTAVTDTQYF. As DNA, the CDR3 is TGTGCCAGCAGTAGGGTCCTGGTGGTGAACACCGCGGTCACAGATACGCAGTATTTT. V is TRBV2 and J is TRBJ2-3; unclear D gene. V dropped 5 bases and J dropped 2 bases, with 26 bases sitting between them. The CDR3 sequence is 19 residues long. Germline assignment: CDR1 SNHLY and CDR2 FYNNEI.

This clone showed up just a few times. The V call is TRBV6-6, the J call TRBJ1-2, with 10 bases identical to TRBD1. Germline V CDR1 and CDR2: MNHNY, SVGAGI (reference sequence). The CDR3 is made up of 16 amino acids. With V trimmed by 4 bases and J by 4 bases, 9 bases remained unmatched. The CDR3 DNA sequence: TGTGCCAGCAGTTTCGGCGGGACAGGGGATGGCTATGGCTACACCTTC. Translated: CASSFGGTGDGYGYTF.

The chain carries TRBV2 and TRBJ1-4; perhaps TRBD1 as D (6 bases). V lost 6 bases and J lost 8, with 16 bases in between. The length of the CDR3 is 14 residues. The germline V gene has CDR1 SNHLY and CDR2 FYNNEI. CDR3: CASRTGQGREKLFF. DNA for the CDR3: TGTGCCAGCAGGACGGGGCAGGGGCGGGAAAAACTGTTTTTT.

The genes are TRBV4-1 and TRBJ2-1; D may be TRBD2 (6 bases). Germline V gene lookup returns CDR1 MGHRA and CDR2 YSYEKL. CDR3 length: 16 amino acids. Deletions cut 3 bases from V and 1 base from J, with 13 bases between. As DNA, the CDR3 is TGCGCCAGCAGCCAGCGGACGGGGGAATCCTACAATGAGCAGTTCTTC. Protein product: CASSQRTGESYNEQFF.